A selection of T cell receptor beta chains follows, all from one sample in a study of tumor and adjacent non-tumor tissue in lung cancer. TCRdb reprocessed the multiplex PCR reads via MiXCR and lists one record per CDR3 protein. The sample has over 110,000 distinct CDR3 sequences; around two thirds are singletons. Sequencing used lung tumor tissue. These receptor sequences come from a man between 60 and 75 years old with small cell lung cancer. The CDR3 runs from the conserved cysteine through the conserved F or W. D genes are given only for firm matches. For some rows the clone size is stated as once, few or many, or as a class when expanded; others skip it.

v_call	j_call	clone_size	cdr3_length	d_call	cdr3_nt	cdr3_aa
TRBV11-1	TRBJ2-1	few	11	-	TGTGCTAGCAGATTAGACAATGGGCAGTTCTTC	CASRLDNGQFF
TRBV29-1	TRBJ2-7	many	15	TRBD1	TGCAGCGTAGTACAATGGGACAGCTCCTCCTACGAGCAGTACTTC	CSVVQWDSSSYEQYF
TRBV20-1	TRBJ2-1	many	11	TRBD2	TGCAGTGCTAGCACACTAGCGCCTCAGTTCTTC	CSASTLAPQFF
TRBV6-5	TRBJ2-3	-	13	-	TGTGCCAGTTCAGACAGGCGCACAGATACGCGGTATTTT	CASSDRRTDTRYF
TRBV13	TRBJ2-3	-	15	TRBD2	TGTGCCAGCAGCTTTATGGGACTAGCAAGGGATACGCAGTATTTT	CASSFMGLARDTQYF
TRBV5-1	TRBJ2-3	-	16	TRBD2	TGCGCCAGCAGCAACGGACTAGCGGGAAGCACAGATATGCAGTATTTT	CASSNGLAGSTDMQYF
TRBV6-2/TRBV6-3	TRBJ2-2	-	14	TRBD2	TGTGCCAGCATGCCTTTAGCGGGAGTCGGGGAGCTGTTTTTT	CASMPLAGVGELFF
TRBV11-2	TRBJ2-5	-	17	TRBD2	TGTGCCAGCAGACCAGGCACTAGCGGGAGGAGGAAGGAGACCTATTACTTC	CASRPGTSGRRKETYYF
TRBV28	TRBJ2-7	many	14	-	TGTGCCAGCAGGACCGACAGGAGCTCCTACGAGCAGTACTTC	CASRTDRSSYEQYF
TRBV20-1	TRBJ2-7	-	13	-	TGCAGTGCTAGGACTTTTCAACTGGGGCGGCAGTACTTC	CSARTFQLGRQYF
TRBV4-2	TRBJ2-1	many	16	TRBD2	TGTGCCAGCAGCCAAGCTGGGGCGGGAGGTCTATATGAGCAGTTCTTC	CASSQAGAGGLYEQFF
TRBV19	TRBJ1-5	-	12	-	TGTGCCAGTAGAGTGGGCAATCAGCCCCAGCATTTT	CASRVGNQPQHF
TRBV20-1	TRBJ2-1	-	17	TRBD2	TGCAGTGCTATAACCAGCGGGAGCTCCCTCTCCTACAATGAGCAGTTCTTC	CSAITSGSSLSYNEQFF
TRBV11-2	TRBJ2-7	-	13	-	TGTGACAGCAGCTTAGTTTCGTCCTACGAGCACTACTTC	CDSSLVSSYEHYF
TRBV4-1	TRBJ1-2	once	16	TRBD1	TGCGCCAGCAGCTCATCCGGGACAGGGTTTAGCTACGGCTACACCTTC	CASSSSGTGFSYGYTF
TRBV6-1	TRBJ2-1	-	15	-	TGTGCCAGCAGTGAAGCCCAGCTAGCAAGGGGTGATCAGTTCTTC	CASSEAQLARGDQFF
TRBV4-2	TRBJ2-7	-	18	TRBD2	TGTGTCAGCAGCAACGGACTAGCGGGAGGGCTAAGCTCCTACGAGCAGTACTTC	CVSSNGLAGGLSSYEQYF
TRBV24-1	TRBJ2-7	-	13	TRBD2	TGTGCCACAAGTGATAGCGGGAGGCACGAGCAATACTTC	CATSDSGRHEQYF
TRBV6-6	TRBJ1-2	few	15	TRBD1	TGTGCCAGCAGTTCCACCGGGACAGGGATTGATGGCTACACCTTC	CASSSTGTGIDGYTF
TRBV6-1	TRBJ1-4	-	15	-	TGTGCCAGCAGTGAAGTGGCCCGGGACAATGAAAAACTGTTTTTT	CASSEVARDNEKLFF
TRBV11-1	TRBJ2-3	-	16	TRBD1	TGTGCCAGCAGCTCGACAGGGACAGGAAGCACAGGTACGCAGTATTTT	CASSSTGTGSTGTQYF
TRBV29-1	TRBJ2-1	-	17	TRBD2	TGCAGCGTTGAACCCCTTAGCGGGAGGGGGTCCTACAATGAGCAGTTCTTC	CSVEPLSGRGSYNEQFF
TRBV6-1	TRBJ2-2	-	12	-	TGTACAAGCAGTGAGACCCAGCGGGAGCTGTTTTTT	CTSSETQRELFF
TRBV12-3/TRBV12-4	TRBJ2-6	few	15	-	TGTGCCAGCAGTTTTGAGGGTACTGGGGCCAACGTCCTGACTTTC	CASSFEGTGANVLTF
TRBV10-2	TRBJ1-3	-	15	-	TGCGCCAGCAGTGACCCGACAGGCACTAGAAACACCATATATTTT	CASSDPTGTRNTIYF
TRBV20-1	TRBJ2-7	many	15	TRBD1	TGCAGTGCTACCCCTGGAAGGGGGCTTTCGTACGAGCAGTACTTC	CSATPGRGLSYEQYF
TRBV4-1	TRBJ1-4	-	15	TRBD1	TGCGCCAGTAGGGGACAGGTTAGAAATAGGGAAAAACTGTTTTTT	CASRGQVRNREKLFF
TRBV29-1	TRBJ1-2	-	12	TRBD1	TGCAGCGACGGTGGGGACAGCTATGGCCACACCTTC	CSDGGDSYGHTF
TRBV30	TRBJ2-5	once	13	TRBD1	TGTGCCTGGAGTAAACAGGGGGGAGAGATCCAGTACTTC	CAWSKQGGEIQYF
TRBV5-4	TRBJ1-5	-	13	-	TGTGCCAGCAACTTCGGTGGGAATCAGCCCCAGCATTTT	CASNFGGNQPQHF
TRBV6-5	TRBJ2-1	-	18	TRBD2	TGTGCCAGCAGTTACGGTGTGGGTAGCGGGAGGGAGCACAATGAGCAGTTCTTC	CASSYGVGSGREHNEQFF
TRBV12-3/TRBV12-4	TRBJ2-3	-	17	TRBD2	TGTGTCAGCAGCGAGCTCGGACTAGCGGGCAGCACAAATACGCAGTATTTT	CVSSELGLAGSTNTQYF
TRBV7-9	TRBJ1-4	-	16	-	TGTGCCAGCAGCTTAGGGATGGGGGGCGCCGTTGAAAAACTGCTTTTT	CASSLGMGGAVEKLLF
TRBV29-1	TRBJ2-7	-	14	-	TGCAGTGTTCTTCAGACAGAGAGGAGAGGCGAGCAGTACTTC	CSVLQTERRGEQYF
TRBV19	TRBJ2-1	-	13	-	TGTGTCATCTCAGAGGGGGGGCCAACTGAGCAGTTCTTC	CVISEGGPTEQFF
TRBV11-2	TRBJ2-5	-	16	-	TGTGCCGGCAGCTTAAAACCAGCGGAGCTCCAAGAGACCCAGTACTTC	CAGSLKPAELQETQYF
TRBV7-2	TRBJ1-2	-	13	-	TGTGCCAGCAGCTTAGTGGCGGGGTATGGCTACACCTTC	CASSLVAGYGYTF
TRBV5-1	TRBJ2-3	few	11	TRBD2	TGCGCCAGCAGCTCAGGACTAGAACCGTATTTT	CASSSGLEPYF
TRBV5-4	TRBJ2-2	-	17	TRBD2	TGTGCCAGCGGCCTTGGAGGGAAGAGCGGGAGCTCTGGGGAGCTGTTTTTT	CASGLGGKSGSSGELFF
TRBV11-2	TRBJ2-2	once	15	-	TGTCCCAGCAGCTTAACGCCGGGGCCTGGCGGGGAGTTGTTTTTT	CPSSLTPGPGGELFF
TRBV4-1	TRBJ2-1	-	18	-	TGCGCCAGGAGCCAAGATCTCATGCAAGGGGCGGATTACAATGAGCAGTTCTTC	CARSQDLMQGADYNEQFF
TRBV10-2	TRBJ1-1	-	14	-	TGCGCCAGCAATGAACGTCAGAGGAATACTGAAGCTTTCTTT	CASNERQRNTEAFF
TRBV4-1	TRBJ1-3	few	14	-	TGCGCCAGCAGCCTTCGGACGGATTCTAACACCATATATTTT	CASSLRTDSNTIYF
TRBV4-2	TRBJ2-1	-	19	TRBD2	TGTGCCAGCAGCCACTCCCCAGCGGGAGAGGCCTTATTCTGGAATGGGCAGTTCTTC	CASSHSPAGEALFWNGQFF
TRBV6-1	TRBJ2-1	-	15	TRBD1	TGTGCCAGCAGTGACCCGGGACAGGGCTACAATGAGCAGTTCTTC	CASSDPGQGYNEQFF
TRBV7-8	TRBJ2-7	-	15	-	TGTGCCAGCAGCCTTGAATACGCCAGGCCTTACGTGCAGTACTTC	CASSLEYARPYVQYF
TRBV20-1	TRBJ2-5	once	16	-	TGCAGTGCTAGAGATCAGCTGTCGGTACGGGGAGAGACCCAGTACTTC	CSARDQLSVRGETQYF
TRBV20-1	TRBJ2-1	-	16	-	TGCAGTTCATCCGTGACTAGTGGGGGCTCCTACAATGAGCAGTTCTTC	CSSSVTSGGSYNEQFF
TRBV4-2	TRBJ2-1	-	15	TRBD2	TGTGCCAGCAGCCAAGCTAGCGGAAGCTACAATGAGCAGTTCTTC	CASSQASGSYNEQFF
TRBV20-1	TRBJ1-1	-	12	-	TGCAGTGCTAGAGATTTCGATACTGAAGCTTTCTTT	CSARDFDTEAFF